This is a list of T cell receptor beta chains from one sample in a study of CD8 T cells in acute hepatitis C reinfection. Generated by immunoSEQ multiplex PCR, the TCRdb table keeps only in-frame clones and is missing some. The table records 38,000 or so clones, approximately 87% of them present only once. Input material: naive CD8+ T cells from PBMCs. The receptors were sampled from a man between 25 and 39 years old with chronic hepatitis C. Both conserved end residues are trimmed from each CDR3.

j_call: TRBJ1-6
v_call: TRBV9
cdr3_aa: ASSVAGSYNSPLH

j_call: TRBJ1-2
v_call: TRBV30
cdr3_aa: AWRAGTGVDYGYT

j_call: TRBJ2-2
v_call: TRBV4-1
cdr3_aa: ASSQVGTGELF

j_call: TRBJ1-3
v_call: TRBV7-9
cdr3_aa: ASGSASSGNTIY

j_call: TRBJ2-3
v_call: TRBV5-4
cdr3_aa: ASSSMADTQY

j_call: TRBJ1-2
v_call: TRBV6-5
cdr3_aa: ASSYKQGHGYT

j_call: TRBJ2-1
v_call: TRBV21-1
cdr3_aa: ASSKRPGGTGIDEQF

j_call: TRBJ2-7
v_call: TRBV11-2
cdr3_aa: ASSLGGAWGRTYEQY

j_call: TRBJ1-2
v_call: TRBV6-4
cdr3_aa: ASKGAGGTEGYT

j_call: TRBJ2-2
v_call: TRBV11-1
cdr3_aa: ASSLTATNTGELF

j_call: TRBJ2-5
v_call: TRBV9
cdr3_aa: ASSAWSGETQY

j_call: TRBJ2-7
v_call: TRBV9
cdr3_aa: ASSVAGAYEQY

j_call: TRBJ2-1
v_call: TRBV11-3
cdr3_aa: ASGTGWGNEQF

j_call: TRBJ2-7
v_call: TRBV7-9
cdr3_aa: ASSPANSYEQY

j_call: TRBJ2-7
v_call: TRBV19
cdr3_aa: ASSITTSGSYEQY

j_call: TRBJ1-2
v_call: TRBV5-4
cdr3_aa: ASSSPQDPLNYGYT

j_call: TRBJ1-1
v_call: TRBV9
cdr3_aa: ASSPDPLYRARGTEAF

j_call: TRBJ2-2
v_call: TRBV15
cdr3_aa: ATSTRLAGGYGELF

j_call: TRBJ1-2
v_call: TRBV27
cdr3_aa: ASSGGGNYGYT

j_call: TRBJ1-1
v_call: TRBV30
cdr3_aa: AWIDRGWTEAF

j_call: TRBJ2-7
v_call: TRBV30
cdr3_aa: ACLAGGPYEQY

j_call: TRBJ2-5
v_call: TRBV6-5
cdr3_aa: ASSTGVSETQY

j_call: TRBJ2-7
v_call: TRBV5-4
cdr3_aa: ASSLSLGTYEQY

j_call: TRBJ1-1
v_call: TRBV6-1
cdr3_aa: ASSDFGRTSTEAF

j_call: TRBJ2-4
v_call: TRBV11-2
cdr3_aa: ASSLGPGAKNIQY

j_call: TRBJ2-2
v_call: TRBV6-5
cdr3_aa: ASSWQGAGTGELF

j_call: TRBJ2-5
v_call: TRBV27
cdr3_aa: ASSFDRKPETQY

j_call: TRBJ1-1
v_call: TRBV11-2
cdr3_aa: ASSLGQGDVNTEAF

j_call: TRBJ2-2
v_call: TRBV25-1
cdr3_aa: ASSEGQGAGELF

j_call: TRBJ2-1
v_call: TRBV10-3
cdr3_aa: AISDSKNAISYNEQF

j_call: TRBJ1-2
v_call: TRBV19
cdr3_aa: ATRPGAGYGYT

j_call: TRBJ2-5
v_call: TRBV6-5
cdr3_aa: ASNYDSGNQETQY

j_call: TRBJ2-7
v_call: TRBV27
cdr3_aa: ASSLLEGYEQY

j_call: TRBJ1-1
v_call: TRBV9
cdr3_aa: ASSVNSLNTEAF

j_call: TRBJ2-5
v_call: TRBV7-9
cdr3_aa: ASEGFGETQY

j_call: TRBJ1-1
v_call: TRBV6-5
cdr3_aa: ASSLPGTEAF

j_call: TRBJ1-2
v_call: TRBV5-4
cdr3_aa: ASTQGADGYT

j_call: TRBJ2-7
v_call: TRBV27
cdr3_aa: ASSFSGSSYEQY

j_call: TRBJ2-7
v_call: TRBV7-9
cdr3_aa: ASSPRGEYEQY

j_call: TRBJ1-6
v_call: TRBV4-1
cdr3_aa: ASSQERTDNSPLH

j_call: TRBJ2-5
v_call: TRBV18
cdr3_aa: ASFPGTGQFRETQY

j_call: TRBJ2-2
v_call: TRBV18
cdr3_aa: ASFQDDRERYHRELF

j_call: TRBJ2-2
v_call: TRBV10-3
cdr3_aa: AISKYSNTGELF

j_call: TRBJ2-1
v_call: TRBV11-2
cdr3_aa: ASSFIADEQF

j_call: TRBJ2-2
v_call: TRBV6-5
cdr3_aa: ASSYSGTGELF

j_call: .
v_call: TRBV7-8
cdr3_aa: ASSLRPGSGDEQY

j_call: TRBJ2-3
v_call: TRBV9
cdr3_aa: ASSVPRDAEVTDTQY

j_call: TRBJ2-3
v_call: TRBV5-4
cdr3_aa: ASSSGTTVPDTQY

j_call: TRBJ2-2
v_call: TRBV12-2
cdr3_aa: ASRFNSRTGELF

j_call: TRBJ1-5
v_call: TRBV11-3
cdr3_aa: ASSLVLRQPQH

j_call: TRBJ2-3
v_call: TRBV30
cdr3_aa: ALRDTSTDTQY

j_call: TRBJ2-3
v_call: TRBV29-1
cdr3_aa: SVYWREGPDTQY

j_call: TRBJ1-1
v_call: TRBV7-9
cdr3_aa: ASSDHGLEAF